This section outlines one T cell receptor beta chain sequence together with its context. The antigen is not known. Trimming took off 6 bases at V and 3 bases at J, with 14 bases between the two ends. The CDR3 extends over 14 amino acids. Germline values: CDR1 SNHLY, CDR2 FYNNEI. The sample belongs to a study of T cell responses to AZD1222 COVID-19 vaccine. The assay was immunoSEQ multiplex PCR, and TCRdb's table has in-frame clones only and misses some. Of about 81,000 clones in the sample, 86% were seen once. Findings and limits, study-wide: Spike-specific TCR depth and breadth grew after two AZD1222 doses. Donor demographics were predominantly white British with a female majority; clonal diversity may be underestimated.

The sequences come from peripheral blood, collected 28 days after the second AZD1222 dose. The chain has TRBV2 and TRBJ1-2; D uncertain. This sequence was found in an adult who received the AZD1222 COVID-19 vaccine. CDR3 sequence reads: CASSVLTSDYGYTF. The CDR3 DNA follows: TGTGCCAGCAGCGTCCTAACAAGCGACTATGGCTACACCTTC.